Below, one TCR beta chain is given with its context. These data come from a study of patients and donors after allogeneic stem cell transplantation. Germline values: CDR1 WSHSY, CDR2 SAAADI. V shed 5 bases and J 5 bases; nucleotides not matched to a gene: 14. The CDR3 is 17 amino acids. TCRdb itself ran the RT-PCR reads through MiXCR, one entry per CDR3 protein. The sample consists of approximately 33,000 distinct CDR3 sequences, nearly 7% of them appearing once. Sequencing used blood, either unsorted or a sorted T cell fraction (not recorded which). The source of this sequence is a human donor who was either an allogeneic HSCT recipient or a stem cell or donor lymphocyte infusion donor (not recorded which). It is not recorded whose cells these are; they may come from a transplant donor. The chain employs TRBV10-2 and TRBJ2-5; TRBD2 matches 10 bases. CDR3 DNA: TGCGCCAGCAGTTCGTCTAGCGGGAGTACTTTCGTGGAGACCCAGTACTTC. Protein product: CASSSSSGSTFVETQYF.